This TCR beta chain was sequenced during a study of blood T cells in healthy people across ages. A word on this clonotype: Its antigen is not identified.

The germline V gene has CDR1 KGHSH and CDR2 LQKENI. The CDR3 runs 17 residues. The V gene end was trimmed by 3 bases and the J gene end by 0 bases; junction bases not matched to a gene: 9. Aged about 6 to 100, donors were systemically healthy Caucasians from Russia. In each sample, at least 6.5 million PBMCs were isolated. The use of a sample-barcoded 5' primer and a J-beta primer mix characterized a second PCR of about 6 to 12 cycles. One entry per CDR3 protein results from TCRdb running MiXCR on the 5' RACE reads. Of about 1,500,000 distinct CDR3 sequences listed, 40% to 50% are singletons. Findings and limits, study-wide: Per million T cells, TCR beta diversity dropped roughly linearly as age increased. Possibly confounding the expanded clonotype changes was the fact that donor CMV status was unknown.

This TCR derives from a woman aged 18-30 years in good health. Sequences were obtained from blood. This chain uses TRBV18 with TRBJ1-2; the match to TRBD1 covers 8 bases. The CDR3 loop is CASSPSGGASANYGYTF. CDR3 in DNA: TGTGCCAGCTCACCCTCAGGGGGCGCGTCGGCTAACTATGGCTACACCTTC. The variable domain in full, completed from reference TRBV18 and TRBJ1-2, reads NAGVMQNPRHLVRRRGQEARLRCSPMKGHSHVYWYRQLPEEGLKFMVYLQKENIIDESGMPKERFSAEFPKEGPSILRIQQVVRGDSAAYFCASSPSGGASANYGYTFGSGTRLTVV.